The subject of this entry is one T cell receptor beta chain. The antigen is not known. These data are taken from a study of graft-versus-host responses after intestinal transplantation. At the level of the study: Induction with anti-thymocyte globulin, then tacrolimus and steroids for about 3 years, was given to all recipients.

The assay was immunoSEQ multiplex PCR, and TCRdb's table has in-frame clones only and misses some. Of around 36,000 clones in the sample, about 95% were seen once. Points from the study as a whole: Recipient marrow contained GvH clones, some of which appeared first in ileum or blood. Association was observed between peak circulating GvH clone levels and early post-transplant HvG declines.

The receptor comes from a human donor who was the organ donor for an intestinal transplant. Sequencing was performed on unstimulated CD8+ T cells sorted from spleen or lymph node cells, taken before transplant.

The CDR3 DNA follows: TGCGCCAGCAGCGCGGGACTCCGATATGGCTACACCTTC. It translates to CASSAGLRYGYTF. V and J are TRBV5-1 and TRBJ1-2; D is perhaps TRBD1 (5 bases). V was trimmed by 4 bases and J by 5 bases, leaving 12 bases between them. In germline, CDR1 is SGHRS, CDR2 YFSETQ. This CDR3 region has 13 residues.